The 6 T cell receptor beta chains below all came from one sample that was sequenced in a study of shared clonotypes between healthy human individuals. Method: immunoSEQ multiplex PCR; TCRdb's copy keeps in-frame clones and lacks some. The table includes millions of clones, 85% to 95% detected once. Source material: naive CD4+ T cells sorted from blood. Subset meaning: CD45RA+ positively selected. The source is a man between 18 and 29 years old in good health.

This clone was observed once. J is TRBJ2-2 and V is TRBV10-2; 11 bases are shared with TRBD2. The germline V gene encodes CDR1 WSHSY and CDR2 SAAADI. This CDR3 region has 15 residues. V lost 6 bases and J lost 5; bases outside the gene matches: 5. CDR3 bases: TGCGCCAGCAGGATAACTAGCGGGAGTACCGGGGAGCTGTTTTTT. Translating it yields CASRITSGSTGELFF.

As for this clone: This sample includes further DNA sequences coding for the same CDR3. CDR3 DNA: TGCGCCAGCAGCTTGGGTGGGGACAGCACAGATACGCAGTATTTT. Protein: CASSLGGDSTDTQYF. V gene TRBV5-1 combines with J gene TRBJ2-3; D is possibly TRBD1 or TRBD2 (5 bases each). CDR3 length: 15 residues. CDR1 and CDR2 (germline): SGHRS, YFSETQ. V was clipped by 0 bases and J by 0 bases, with 8 bases between them.

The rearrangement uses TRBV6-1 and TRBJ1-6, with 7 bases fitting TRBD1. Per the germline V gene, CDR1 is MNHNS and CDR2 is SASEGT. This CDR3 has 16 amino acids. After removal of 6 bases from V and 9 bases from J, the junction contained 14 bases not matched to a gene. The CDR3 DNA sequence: TGTGCCAGCAGGGAACAGGGGACCACCGTGGGTTCACCCCTCCACTTT. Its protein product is CASREQGTTVGSPLHF.

The CDR3 reads CASSPRTAAGNTIYF. For the CDR3, the DNA is TGTGCCAGCAGCCCTAGGACAGCTGCTGGAAACACCATATATTTT. This rearrangement joins TRBV7-2 to TRBJ1-3, with D tentatively TRBD1 (6 bases). V was cut by 5 bases and J by 2 bases, with 13 bases left in between. This CDR3 is built from 15 residues. CDR1 and CDR2 (germline): SGHTA, FQGNSA.

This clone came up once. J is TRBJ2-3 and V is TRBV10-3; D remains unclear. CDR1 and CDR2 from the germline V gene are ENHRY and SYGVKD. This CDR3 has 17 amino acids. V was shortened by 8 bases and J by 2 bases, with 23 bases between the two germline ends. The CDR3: CAIRALGSDSYTDTQYF. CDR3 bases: TGTGCCATCCGGGCCCTTGGCAGCGACTCATACACAGATACGCAGTATTTT.

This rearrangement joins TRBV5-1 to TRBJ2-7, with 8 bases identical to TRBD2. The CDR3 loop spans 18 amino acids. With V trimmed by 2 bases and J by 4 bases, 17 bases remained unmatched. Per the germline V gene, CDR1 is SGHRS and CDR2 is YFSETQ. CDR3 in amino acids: CASSFSSGLAGILYEQYF. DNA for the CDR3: TGCGCCAGCAGCTTCTCCAGCGGACTAGCCGGAATCCTTTACGAGCAGTACTTC.